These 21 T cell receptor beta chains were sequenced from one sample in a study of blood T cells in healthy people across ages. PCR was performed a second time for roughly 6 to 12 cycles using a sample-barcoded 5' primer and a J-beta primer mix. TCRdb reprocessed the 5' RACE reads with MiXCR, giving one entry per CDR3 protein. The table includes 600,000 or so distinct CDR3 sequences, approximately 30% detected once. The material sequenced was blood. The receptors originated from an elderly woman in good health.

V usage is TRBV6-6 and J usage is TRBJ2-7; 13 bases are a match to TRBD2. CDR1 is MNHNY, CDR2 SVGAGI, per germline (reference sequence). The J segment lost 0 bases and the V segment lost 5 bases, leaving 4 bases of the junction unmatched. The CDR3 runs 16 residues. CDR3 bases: TGTGCCAGCAGTCCGACTAGCGGGGGGCTCTCCTACGAGCAGTACTTC. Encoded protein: CASSPTSGGLSYEQYF.

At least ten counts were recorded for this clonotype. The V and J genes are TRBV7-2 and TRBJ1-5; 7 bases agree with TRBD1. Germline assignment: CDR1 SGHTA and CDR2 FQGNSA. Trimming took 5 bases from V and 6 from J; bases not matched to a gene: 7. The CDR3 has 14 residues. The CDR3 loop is CASSPRQGGQPQHF. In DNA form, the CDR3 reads TGTGCCAGCAGCCCAAGACAGGGTGGTCAGCCCCAGCATTTT.

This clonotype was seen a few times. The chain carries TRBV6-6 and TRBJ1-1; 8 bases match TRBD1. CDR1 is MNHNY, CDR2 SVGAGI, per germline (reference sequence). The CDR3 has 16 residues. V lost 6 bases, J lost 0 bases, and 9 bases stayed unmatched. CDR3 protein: CASRLGQGGMNTEAFF. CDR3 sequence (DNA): TGTGCCAGCAGACTCGGACAGGGTGGAATGAACACTGAAGCTTTCTTT.

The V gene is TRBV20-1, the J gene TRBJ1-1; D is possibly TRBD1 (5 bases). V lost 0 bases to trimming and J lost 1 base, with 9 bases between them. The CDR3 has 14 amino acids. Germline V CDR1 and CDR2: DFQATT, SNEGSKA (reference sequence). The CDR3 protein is CSARDPGTNTEAFF. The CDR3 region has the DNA TGCAGTGCTAGAGATCCCGGGACGAACACTGAAGCTTTCTTT.

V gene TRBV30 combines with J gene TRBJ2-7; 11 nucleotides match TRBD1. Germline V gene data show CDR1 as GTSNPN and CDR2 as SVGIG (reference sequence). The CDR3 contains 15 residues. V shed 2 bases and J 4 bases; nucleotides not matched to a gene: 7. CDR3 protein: CAWSLDRGQGYEQYF. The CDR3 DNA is TGTGCCTGGAGTTTGGACAGGGGGCAAGGTTACGAGCAGTACTTC.

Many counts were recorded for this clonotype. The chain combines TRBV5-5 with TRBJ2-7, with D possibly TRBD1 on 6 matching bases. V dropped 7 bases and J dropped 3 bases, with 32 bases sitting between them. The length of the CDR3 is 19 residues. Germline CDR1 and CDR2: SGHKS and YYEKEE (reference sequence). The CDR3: CASSRGSQVPGRSLYEQYF. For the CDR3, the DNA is TGTGCCAGCTCCAGGGGATCGCAAGTGCCGGGACGGAGCCTCTACGAGCAGTACTTC.

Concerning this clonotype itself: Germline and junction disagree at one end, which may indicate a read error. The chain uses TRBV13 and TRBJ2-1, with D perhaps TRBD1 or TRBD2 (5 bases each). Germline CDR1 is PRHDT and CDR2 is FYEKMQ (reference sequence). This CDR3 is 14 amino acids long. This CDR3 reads CASSNRGSHNEQFF. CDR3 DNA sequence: TGTGCCAGCAGTAACCGGGGCTCCCACAATGAGCAGTTCTTC.

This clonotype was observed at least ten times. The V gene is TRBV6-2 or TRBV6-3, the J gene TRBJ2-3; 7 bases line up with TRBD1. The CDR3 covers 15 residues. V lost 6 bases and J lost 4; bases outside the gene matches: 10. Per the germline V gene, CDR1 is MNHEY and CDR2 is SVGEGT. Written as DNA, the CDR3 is TGTGCCAGCAGCCGAGGGGACAGATTTTCAGATACGCAGTATTTT. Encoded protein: CASSRGDRFSDTQYF.

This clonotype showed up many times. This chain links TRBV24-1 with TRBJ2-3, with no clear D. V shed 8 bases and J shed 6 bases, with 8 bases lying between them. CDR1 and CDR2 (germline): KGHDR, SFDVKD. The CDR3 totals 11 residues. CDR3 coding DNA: TGTGCCACCATGATGAGGGATACGCAGTATTTT. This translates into CATMMRDTQYF.

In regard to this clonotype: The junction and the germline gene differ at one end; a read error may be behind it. The CDR3 DNA is TGTGCCAGCAGTGGTTCCACAGATGCGCAGTATTTT. Translating it yields CASSGSTDAQYF. V usage is TRBV6-6 and J usage is TRBJ2-3; D gene uncertain. This CDR3 spans 12 amino acids. CDR1 is MNHNY and CDR2 is SVGAGI in the germline V gene (reference sequence).

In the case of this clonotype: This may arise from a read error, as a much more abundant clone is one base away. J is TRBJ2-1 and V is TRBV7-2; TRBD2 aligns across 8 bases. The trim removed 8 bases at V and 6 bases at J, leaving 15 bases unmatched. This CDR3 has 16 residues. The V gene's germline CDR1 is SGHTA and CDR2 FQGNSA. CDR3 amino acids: CASGHTQSGGLNEQFF. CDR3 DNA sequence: TGTGCCAGCGGCCATACTCAGAGCGGGGGACTCAATGAGCAGTTCTTC.

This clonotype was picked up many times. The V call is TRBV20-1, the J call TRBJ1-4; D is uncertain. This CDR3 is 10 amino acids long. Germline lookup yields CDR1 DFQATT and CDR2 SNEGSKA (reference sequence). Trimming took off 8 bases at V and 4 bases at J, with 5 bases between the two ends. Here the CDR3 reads CSLSNEKLFF. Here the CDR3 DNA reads TGCAGTCTTAGTAATGAAAAACTGTTTTTT.

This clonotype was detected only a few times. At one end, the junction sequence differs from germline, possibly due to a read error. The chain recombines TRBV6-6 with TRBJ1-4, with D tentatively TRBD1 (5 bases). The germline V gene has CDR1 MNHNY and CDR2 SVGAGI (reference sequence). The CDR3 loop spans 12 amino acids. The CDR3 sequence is CANSLQDEKLFF. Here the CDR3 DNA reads TGTGCCAACAGTCTACAGGACGAAAAACTGTTTTTT.

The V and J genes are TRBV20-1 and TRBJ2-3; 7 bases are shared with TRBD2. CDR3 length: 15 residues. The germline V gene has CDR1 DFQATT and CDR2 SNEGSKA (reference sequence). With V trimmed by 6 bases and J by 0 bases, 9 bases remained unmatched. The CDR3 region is CSAPSGGVSTDTQYF. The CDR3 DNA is TGCAGTGCCCCCTCGGGGGGAGTGAGCACAGATACGCAGTATTTT.

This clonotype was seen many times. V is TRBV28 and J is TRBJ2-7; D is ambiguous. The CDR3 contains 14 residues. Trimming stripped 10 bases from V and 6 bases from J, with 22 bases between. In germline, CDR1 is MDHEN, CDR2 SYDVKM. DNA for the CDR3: TGTGCCACCCTAGTCCCCGGGCGTACGGGCGAGCAGTACTTC. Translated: CATLVPGRTGEQYF.

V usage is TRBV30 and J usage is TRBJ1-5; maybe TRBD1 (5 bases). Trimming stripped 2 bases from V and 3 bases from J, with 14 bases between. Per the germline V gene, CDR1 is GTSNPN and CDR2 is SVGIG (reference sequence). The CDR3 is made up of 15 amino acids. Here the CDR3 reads CAWSTGRGNNQPQHF. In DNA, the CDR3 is TGTGCCTGGAGTACAGGACGGGGGAACAATCAGCCCCAGCATTTT.

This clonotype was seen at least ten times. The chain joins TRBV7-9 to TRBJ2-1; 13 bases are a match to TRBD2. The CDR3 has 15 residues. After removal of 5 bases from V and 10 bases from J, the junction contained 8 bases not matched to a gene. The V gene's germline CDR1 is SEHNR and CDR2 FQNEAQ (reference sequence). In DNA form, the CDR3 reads TGTGCCAGCAGCCTAGGACTAGCGGGGGCCGGCGAGCAGTTCTTC. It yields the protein CASSLGLAGAGEQFF.

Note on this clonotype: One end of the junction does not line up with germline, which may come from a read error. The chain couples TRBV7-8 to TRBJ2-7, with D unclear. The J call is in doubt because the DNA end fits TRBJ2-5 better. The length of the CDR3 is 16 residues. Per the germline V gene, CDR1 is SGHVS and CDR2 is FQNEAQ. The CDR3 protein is CTSSFSNIGSRETQYF. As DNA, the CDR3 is TGTACCAGCAGCTTCTCCAACATCGGCAGTCGAGAGACCCAGTACTTC.

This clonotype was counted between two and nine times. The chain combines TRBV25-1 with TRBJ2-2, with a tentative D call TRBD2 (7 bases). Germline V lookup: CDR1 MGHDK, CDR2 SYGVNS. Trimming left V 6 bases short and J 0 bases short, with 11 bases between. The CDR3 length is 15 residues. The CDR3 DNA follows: TGTGCCAGCAGGGGGGGGGCTTCGAACACCGGGGAGCTGTTTTTT. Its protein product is CASRGGASNTGELFF.

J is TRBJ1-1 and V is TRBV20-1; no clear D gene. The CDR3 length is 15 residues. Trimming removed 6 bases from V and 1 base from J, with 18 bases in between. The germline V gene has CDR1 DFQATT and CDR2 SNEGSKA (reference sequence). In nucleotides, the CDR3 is TGCAGTGCCAAGAGATCCAGTCCTTGGAACACTGAAGCTTTCTTT. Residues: CSAKRSSPWNTEAFF.

The CDR3 DNA reads TGCAGTGCAGAGGACGGCAAAAACATTCAGTACTTC. This encodes CSAEDGKNIQYF. This sequence joins TRBV20-1 and TRBJ2-4, with D unclear. V was shortened by 6 bases and J by 3 bases, with 9 bases between the two germline ends. The length of the CDR3 is 12 residues. CDR1 is DFQATT, CDR2 SNEGSKA, per germline (reference sequence).